This is a list of T cell receptor beta chains from one sample in a study of radiotherapy plus CTLA-4 blockade in lung cancer. The repertoire was sequenced with immunoSEQ multiplex PCR; TCRdb's copy has only in-frame clones and lacks some. In the table there are 65,000 to 90,000 clones, more than 75% of which are singletons. The starting material was peripheral blood, obtained from a patient treated with radiotherapy plus ipilimumab. The receptors were sampled from a human donor with non-small cell lung cancer that progressed on radiotherapy plus ipilimumab. CDR3s include the opening cysteine and the closing phenylalanine or tryptophan. Fields, in order: J gene, clone size, V gene, CDR3 protein. Clone size is given for some rows only: seen once, a few or many times, or a class if the clone is expanded.

>TRBJ1-2|-|TRBV9
CASTKEGPNYGYTF
>TRBJ1-4|-|TRBV6-4
CATSSAGVMEKLFF
>TRBJ2-3|-|TRBV5-6
CASSLAYRERGSRADTQYF
>TRBJ2-2|-|TRBV5-1
CASSLYFSGVKTGELFF
>TRBJ1-3|-|TRBV6-5
CASSYQGPNSGNTIYF
>TRBJ2-1|-|TRBV4-2
CASSQTSGRADEQFF
>TRBJ1-2|-|TRBV4-2
CASSQGGRQNYGYTF
>TRBJ1-4|-|TRBV4-1
CASSQGYNEKLFF
>TRBJ2-1|-|TRBV7-2
CASSLFIADSSYNEQFF
>TRBJ2-7|-|TRBV19
CASSTPRGESSYEQYF
>TRBJ2-6|few|TRBV6-5
CASGTNSGANVLTF
>TRBJ2-7|-|TRBV11-2
CASSLTGTYEQYF
>TRBJ2-7|once|TRBV27
CASSTGQGAFEQYF
>TRBJ1-1|-|TRBV30
CAWGRGETEAFF
>TRBJ1-1|-|TRBV5-1
CASSLEGTGEWVEAFF
>TRBJ2-2|-|TRBV15
CATSRVGGWNTGELFF
>TRBJ2-3|-|TRBV7-9
CASSLGGVGDTQYF
>TRBJ2-1|-|TRBV2
CASAGLAGPYNEQFF
>TRBJ2-5|-|TRBV12-5
CASGFGLPGAFGETQYF
>TRBJ2-1|-|TRBV5-5
CASSFEAEQFF
>TRBJ2-1|-|TRBV5-1
CASSLEPKSYNEQFF
>TRBJ2-5|-|TRBV30
CAWSPGGARRETQYF
>TRBJ2-3|-|TRBV6-1
CASSEFVGTRSTTDTQYF
>TRBJ2-2|-|TRBV6-5
CASYGTEGGLGELFF
>TRBJ2-2|-|TRBV13
CASSLGRATGPSGELFF
>TRBJ1-5|-|TRBV4-1
CASSQVGQGAWQPQHF
>TRBJ2-2|-|TRBV5-1
CASSRTSGNTGELFF
>TRBJ2-3|-|TRBV5-4
CASSLDDPSGIWTDTQYF